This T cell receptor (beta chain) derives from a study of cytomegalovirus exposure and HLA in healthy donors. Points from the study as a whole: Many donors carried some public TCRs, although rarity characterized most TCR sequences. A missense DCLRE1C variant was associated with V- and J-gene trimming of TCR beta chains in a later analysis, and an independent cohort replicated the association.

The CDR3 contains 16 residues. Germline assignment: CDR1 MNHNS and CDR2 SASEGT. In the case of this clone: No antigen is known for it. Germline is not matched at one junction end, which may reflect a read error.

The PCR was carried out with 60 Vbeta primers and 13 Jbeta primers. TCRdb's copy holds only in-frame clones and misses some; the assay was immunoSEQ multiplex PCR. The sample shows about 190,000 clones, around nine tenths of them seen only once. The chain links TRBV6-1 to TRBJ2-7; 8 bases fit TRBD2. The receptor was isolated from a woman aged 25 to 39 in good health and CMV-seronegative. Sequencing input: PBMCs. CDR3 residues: CASSEALTSGLYGQYF. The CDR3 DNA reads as TGTGCCAGCAGTGAAGCGCTAACTAGCGGCCTGTACGGGCAGTACTTC.